This TCR beta chain was identified during a study of blood T cell repertoires in COVID-19. Looking at the study overall: Nucleic acid was either cDNA or gDNA, and it came from T cells, B-cell-depleted T cells, or PBMCs.

This CDR3 spans 17 amino acids. The V end lost 2 bases, the J end lost 7 bases, and 21 bases lay between the germline ends. Germline-derived CDR1 and CDR2 are WNHNN and SYGVQD (reference sequence). Sequencing used immunoSEQ multiplex PCR; TCRdb keeps in-frame clones, though not all of them. The repertoire holds about 150,000 clones, with about 80% as singletons. The sequencing input was peripheral blood. The sequence came from a woman aged 55-70 years with COVID-19, enrolled during active disease. The genes are TRBV10-1 and TRBJ1-5; possible D gene TRBD1, 5 bases. The CDR3 here is CASSEDLGGRERQPQHF. The CDR3 DNA reads as TGCGCCAGCAGTGAGGATTTGGGGGGGAGGGAACGACAGCCCCAGCATTTT.